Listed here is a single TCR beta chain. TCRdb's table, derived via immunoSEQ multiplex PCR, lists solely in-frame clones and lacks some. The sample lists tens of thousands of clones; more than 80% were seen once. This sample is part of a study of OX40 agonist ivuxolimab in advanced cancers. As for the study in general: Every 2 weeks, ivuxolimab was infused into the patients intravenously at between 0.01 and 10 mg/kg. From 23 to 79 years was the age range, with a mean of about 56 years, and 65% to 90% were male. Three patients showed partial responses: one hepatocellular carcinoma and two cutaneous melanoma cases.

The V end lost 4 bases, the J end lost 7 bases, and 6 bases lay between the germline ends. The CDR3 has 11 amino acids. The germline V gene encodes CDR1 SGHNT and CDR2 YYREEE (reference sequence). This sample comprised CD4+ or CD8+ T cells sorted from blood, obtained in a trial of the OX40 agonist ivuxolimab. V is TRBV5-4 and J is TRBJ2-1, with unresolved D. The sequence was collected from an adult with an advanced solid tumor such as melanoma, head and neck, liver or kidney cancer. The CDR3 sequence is CASSLRNEQFF. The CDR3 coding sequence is TGTGCCAGCAGCCTGAGGAATGAGCAGTTCTTC.